The clone carrying this T cell receptor (beta chain) was detected only a few times. Its antigen is unidentified. This entry comes from a study of identical twins. The study, taken as a whole, reports: Twins shared out-of-frame alpha sequences with excess low generation probability. The study based its conclusions on cross-sectional statistical analysis and did not follow the same donors.

The CDR3 spans 15 residues. V was pared by 4 bases and J by 5 bases, with 11 bases of the junction left unmatched. Germline V gene sequence: CDR1 SGHRS, CDR2 YFSETQ. TCRdb fed the 5' RACE reads into MiXCR, producing one record per CDR3 protein. Altogether some 1,700,000 distinct CDR3 sequences are present, about 31% being singletons, with the ten largest covering approximately 0.29%. V gene TRBV5-1 combines with J gene TRBJ1-2; 7 bases map to TRBD1. Sequenced: cord blood. The clonotype comes from a newborn girl in good health. CDR3 amino acids: CASSPISGTAYGYTF. Written as DNA, the CDR3 is TGCGCCAGCAGCCCTATTTCCGGGACAGCATATGGCTACACCTTC. The whole variable domain, filled in from reference TRBV5-1 and TRBJ1-2, reads KAGVTQTPRYLIKTRGQQVTLSCSPISGHRSVSWYQQTPGQGLQFLFEYFSETQRNKGNFPGRFSGRQFSNSRSEMNVSTLELGDSALYLCASSPISGTAYGYTFGSGTRLTVV.